Following are 11 T cell receptor beta chains from one sample sequenced in a study of monozygotic twins with inflammatory bowel disease (dated by TCRdb to between 2017 and 2020). The receptor library was made with 5' RACE. Sequencing used an Illumina HiSeq 2500. With the reads reprocessed by TCRdb, a single entry stands for each CDR3 protein sequence and no DNA is reported. This sample's clone table shows approximately 200,000 distinct CDR3 sequences. The ten largest clones represent 1.5% to 2% of the sample. Input material: blood. All receptors come from a human donor with ulcerative colitis or Crohn's disease, or a healthy co-twin of an affected twin (not recorded which).

The J gene is TRBJ1-5, the V gene TRBV7-8; TCRdb picks TRBD1, but there is no DNA to check that call. The CDR3 sequence is 13 residues long. The germline V gene encodes CDR1 SGHVS and CDR2 FQNEAQ. The CDR3 protein is CASSYTGDQPQHF.

The chain's CDR3 is CAISDAVIRGGETQYF. The chain joins TRBV10-3 to TRBJ2-5; lacking DNA, the TRBD1 call made by TCRdb goes unchecked. The CDR3 consists of 16 residues. CDR1 is ENHRY and CDR2 is SYGVKD in the germline V gene.

The chain combines TRBV5-1 with TRBJ2-1; TCRdb proposes TRBD1, but this gene call is untestable without DNA. This CDR3 comprises 15 residues. The germline CDR1 and CDR2 sequences are SGHRS and YFSETQ. This CDR3 reads CASSLVQGIHNEQFF.

The chain has TRBV7-8 and TRBJ2-7. The CDR3 extends over 14 amino acids. CDR1 and CDR2 from the germline V gene are SGHVS and FQNEAQ. CDR3: CASSLQGSSYEQYF.

The rearrangement uses TRBV5-1 and TRBJ2-1. Germline V lookup: CDR1 SGHRS, CDR2 YFSETQ. The CDR3 is made up of 14 amino acids. The CDR3 sequence: CASSLAEEMHEQFF.

The chain uses TRBV20-1 and TRBJ1-2; checking the TCRdb D call of TRBD1 is not possible without DNA. CDR1 is DFQATT and CDR2 is SNEGSKA in the germline V gene (reference sequence). The CDR3 length is 11 residues. CDR3: CSASGAYGYTF.

The chain uses TRBV5-4 and TRBJ1-2. The CDR3 sequence is 14 residues long. Per the germline V gene, CDR1 is SGHNT and CDR2 is YYREEE (reference sequence). CDR3 sequence reads: CASSFGRENYGYTF.

This chain uses TRBV7-6 with TRBJ1-2. CDR1 is SGHVS, CDR2 FNYEAQ, per germline. The CDR3 is 13 residues long. CDR3 in amino acids: CASTPLRFHGYTF.

This chain connects TRBV5-1 to TRBJ2-5; as DNA is missing, the TRBD2 call by TCRdb cannot be tested. The germline V gene encodes CDR1 SGHRS and CDR2 YFSETQ. CDR3 length equals 14 residues. The CDR3 sequence: CASSSTSVEETQYF. Full variable domain (missing parts from reference TRBV5-1 and TRBJ2-5): KAGVTQTPRYLIKTRGQQVTLSCSPISGHRSVSWYQQTPGQGLQFLFEYFSETQRNKGNFPGRFSGRQFSNSRSEMNVSTLELGDSALYLCASSSTSVEETQYFGPGTRLLVL.

The rearrangement joins TRBV7-2 to TRBJ1-2. Germline-derived CDR1 and CDR2 are SGHTA and FQGNSA. The CDR3 is 14 residues long. The CDR3 loop is CASSHPGPNYGYTF.

The V gene is TRBV3-1, the J gene TRBJ1-1. The CDR3 totals 14 residues. CDR1 is LGHDT and CDR2 is YNNKEL in the germline V gene (reference sequence). CDR3 region: CASSLGRVNTEAFF.